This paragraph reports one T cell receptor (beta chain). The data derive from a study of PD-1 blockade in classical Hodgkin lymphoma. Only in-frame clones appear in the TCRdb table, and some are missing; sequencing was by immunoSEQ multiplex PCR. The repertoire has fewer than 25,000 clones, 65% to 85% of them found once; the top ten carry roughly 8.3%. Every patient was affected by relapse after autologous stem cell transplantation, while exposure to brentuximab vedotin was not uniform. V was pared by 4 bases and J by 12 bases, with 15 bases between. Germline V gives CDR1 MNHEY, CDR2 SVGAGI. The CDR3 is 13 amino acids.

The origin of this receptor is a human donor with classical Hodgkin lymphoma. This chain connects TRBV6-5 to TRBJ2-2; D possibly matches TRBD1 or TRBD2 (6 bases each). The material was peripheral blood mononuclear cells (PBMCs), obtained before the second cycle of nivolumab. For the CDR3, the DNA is TGTGCCAGCAGTTCGGACAGCGCGGGGAAGCTGTTTTTT. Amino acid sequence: CASSSDSAGKLFF.